This entry features one TCR beta chain sequence. These data come from a study of blood T cell repertoires in COVID-19. Across the whole study: Samples taken during acute and convalescent COVID-19 were collected in the United States, Italy and Spain. T cells, B-cell-depleted T cells, or PBMCs supplied cDNA or gDNA.

The CDR3 loop spans 14 amino acids. Trimming removed 1 base at V and 2 bases at J, with 6 bases between. CDR1 is SGHTA and CDR2 is FQGNSA in the germline V gene. Study processing details: Amplifying reference gene primers gave estimates of nucleated cell counts. Clones were sequenced by immunoSEQ multiplex PCR, and TCRdb holds only the in-frame ones, with some missing. That table furnishes V, J and clone size, whereas the DNA furnished D and trimming. The repertoire consists of approximately 180,000 clones, with approximately 85% occurring once and the leading ten covering around 9.8%. V is TRBV7-2 and J is TRBJ1-3, with D unclear. The sequence was collected from a woman older than 75 with acute or convalescent COVID-19. The sequencing sample was made of peripheral blood. The CDR3 reads CASSLGAAGNTIYF. CDR3 in DNA: TGTGCCAGCAGCTTAGGGGCAGCTGGAAACACCATATATTTT.